The clone carrying this T cell receptor (beta chain) was counted a few times. Germline CDR1 and CDR2: MNHEY and SVGAGI. The V end lost 2 bases, the J end lost 5 bases, and 12 bases lay between the germline ends. CDR3 length: 14 amino acids. This entry belongs to a study of blood T cells in healthy people across ages. Healthy Caucasian individuals from Russia aged about 6 to 100 were enrolled as donors. Isolation yielded PBMCs, at least 7 million per sample, in every case. With a J-beta primer mix and a sample-barcoded 5' primer, a second PCR ran about 7 to 11 cycles. TCRdb redid the calling of the 5' RACE reads with MiXCR, one entry per CDR3 protein. In the table there are roughly 1 million distinct CDR3 sequences, 20% to 25% of which are singletons. In addition, the sample was reused for a study of T cells of mothers and their children. That study adds: Donation involved three healthy Caucasian mothers and the six children that they had. It was found that thymic selection shapes TCR recombination output similarly in related and unrelated pairs.

Specimen: blood. The sequence was obtained from a girl aged 2 to 10 in good health. The V call is TRBV6-5, the J call TRBJ2-5, with a weak D call TRBD1 (5 bases). The CDR3 here is CASSYGARAETQYF. The CDR3 DNA follows: TGTGCCAGCAGTTACGGGGCCCGGGCGGAGACCCAGTACTTC.